The clone carrying this TCR beta chain appeared a few times. What it binds is unknown. The entry originates in a study of cytomegalovirus exposure and HLA in healthy donors. Both 60 Vbeta primers and 13 Jbeta primers went into the PCR. Libraries were prepared by immunoSEQ multiplex PCR; TCRdb keeps only in-frame clonotypes and omits some of them. In the table there are under 200,000 clones, roughly 75% of which are singletons. The CDR3 has 16 amino acids. V lost 0 bases, J lost 0 bases, and 10 bases lay in between. The germline CDR1 and CDR2 sequences are SGHVS and FQNEAQ. Study-wide results and limits: Productive status was seen about 90% or about 30% of the time for most TCR beta V segments in an earlier analysis. In a later analysis, specific HLA alleles were associated with approximately 16,000 TCR beta sequences at a 0.05 false discovery rate.

This receptor was identified in a male donor in good health and CMV-seronegative. The chain has TRBV7-8 and TRBJ2-3; perhaps TRBD2 as D (6 bases). The sequencing input was PBMCs. CDR3 sequence: CASSLAGLLSTDTQYF. The CDR3 DNA reads TGTGCCAGCAGCTTAGCGGGACTCCTTAGCACAGATACGCAGTATTTT.